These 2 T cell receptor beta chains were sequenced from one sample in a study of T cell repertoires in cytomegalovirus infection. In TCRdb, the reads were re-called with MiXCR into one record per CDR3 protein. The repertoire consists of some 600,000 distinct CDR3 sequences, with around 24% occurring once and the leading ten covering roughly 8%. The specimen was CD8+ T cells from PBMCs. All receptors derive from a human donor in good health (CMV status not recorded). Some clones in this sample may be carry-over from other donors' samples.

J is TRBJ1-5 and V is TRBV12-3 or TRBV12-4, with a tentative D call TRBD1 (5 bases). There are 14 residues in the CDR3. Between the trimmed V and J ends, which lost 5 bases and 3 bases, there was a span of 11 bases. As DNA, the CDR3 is TGTGCCAGCAGTGGGACGGGATTCAATCAGCCCCAGCATTTT. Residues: CASSGTGFNQPQHF.

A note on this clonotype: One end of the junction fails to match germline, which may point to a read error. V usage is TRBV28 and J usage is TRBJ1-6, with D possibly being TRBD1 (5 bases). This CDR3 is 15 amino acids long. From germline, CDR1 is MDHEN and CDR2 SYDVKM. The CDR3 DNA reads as TGTGCCAGCAGTTTGAGAGGGACCTATAATTCACTCCTCCACTTT. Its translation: CASSLRGTYNSLLHF.